This TCR beta chain is from a study of Ad26.COV2.S vaccination and SARS-CoV-2 variants. Measured with immunoSEQ multiplex PCR; TCRdb has only the in-frame clones, and not every one. The sample lists a few hundred thousand clones, roughly 87% occurring once. Germline V gene sequence: CDR1 SGDLS, CDR2 YYNGEE. The CDR3 consists of 16 residues. Trimming took off 3 bases at V and 4 bases at J, with 18 bases between the two ends. As to treatment: some 20 received Ad26.COV2.S at low or high dose, single or two shots; several received placebo; per-sample allocation not given. Specimens were obtained on day 63 following the first vaccine or placebo injection. Built on an Ad26 vector, the vaccine expressed Wuhan-strain SARS-CoV-2 spike.

This clonotype originated in a person aged 18-60 years who received the Ad26.COV2.S COVID-19 vaccine or a placebo. The J gene is TRBJ2-3, the V gene TRBV9; a possible D gene is TRBD2 (6 bases). The sequenced sample was peripheral blood, obtained in a trial of Ad26.COV2.S vaccine versus placebo. The chain's CDR3 is CASSARLGQPADTQYF. DNA of the CDR3: TGTGCCAGCAGCGCCCGACTAGGCCAGCCGGCAGATACGCAGTATTTT.